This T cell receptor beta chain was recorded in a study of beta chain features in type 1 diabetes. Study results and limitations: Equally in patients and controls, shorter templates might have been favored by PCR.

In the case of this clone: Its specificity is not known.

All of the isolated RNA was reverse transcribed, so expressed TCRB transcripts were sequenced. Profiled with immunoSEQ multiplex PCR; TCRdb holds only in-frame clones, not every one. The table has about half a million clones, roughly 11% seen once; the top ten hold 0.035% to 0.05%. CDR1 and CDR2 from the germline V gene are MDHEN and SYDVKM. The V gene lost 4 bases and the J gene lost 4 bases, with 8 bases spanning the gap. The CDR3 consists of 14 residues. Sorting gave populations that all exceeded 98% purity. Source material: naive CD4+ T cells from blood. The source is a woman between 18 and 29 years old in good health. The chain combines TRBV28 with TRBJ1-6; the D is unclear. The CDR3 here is CASSSPQYNSPLHF. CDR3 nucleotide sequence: TGTGCCAGCAGTTCGCCACAATATAATTCACCCCTCCACTTT.